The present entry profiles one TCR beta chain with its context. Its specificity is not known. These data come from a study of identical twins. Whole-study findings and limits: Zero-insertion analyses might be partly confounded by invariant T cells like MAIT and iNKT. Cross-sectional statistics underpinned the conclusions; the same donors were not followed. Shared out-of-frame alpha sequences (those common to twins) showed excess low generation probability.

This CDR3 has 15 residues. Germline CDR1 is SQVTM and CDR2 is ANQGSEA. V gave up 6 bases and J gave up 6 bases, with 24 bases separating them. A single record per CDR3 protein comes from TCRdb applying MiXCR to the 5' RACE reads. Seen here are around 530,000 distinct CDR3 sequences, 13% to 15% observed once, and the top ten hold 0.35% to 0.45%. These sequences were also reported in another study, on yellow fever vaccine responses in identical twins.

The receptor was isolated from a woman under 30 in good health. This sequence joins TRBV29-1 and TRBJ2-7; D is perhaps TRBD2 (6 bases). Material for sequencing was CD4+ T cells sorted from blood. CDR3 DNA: TGCAGCGTGTCCGCGGGACTCCCACCGTCGCGCGAGCAGTACTTC. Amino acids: CSVSAGLPPSREQYF.